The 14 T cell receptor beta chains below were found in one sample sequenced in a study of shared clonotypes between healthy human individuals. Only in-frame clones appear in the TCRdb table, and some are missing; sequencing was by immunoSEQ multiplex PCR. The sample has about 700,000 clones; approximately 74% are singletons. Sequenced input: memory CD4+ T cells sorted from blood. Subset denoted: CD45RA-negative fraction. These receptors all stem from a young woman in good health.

DNA for the CDR3: TGTGCCAGCAGTCCGGACAGGGGGTGGGGCACTGAAGCTTTCTTT. It yields the protein CASSPDRGWGTEAFF. The chain couples TRBV28 to TRBJ1-1; 10 bases line up with TRBD1. The CDR3 loop spans 15 amino acids. Germline V gene lookup returns CDR1 MDHEN and CDR2 SYDVKM. V lost 5 bases to trimming and J lost 4 bases; unmatched junction nucleotides: 7.

CDR3 coding DNA: TGCGCCAGCAGTGGAGGGACAGGGTTCTGGGGCTTCTATGGCTACACCTTC. Its protein is CASSGGTGFWGFYGYTF. The chain combines TRBV10-2 with TRBJ1-2, with 9 nucleotides matching TRBD1. The CDR3 contains 17 residues. The ends lost 4 bases at V and 4 bases at J; junction bases unmatched: 13. Germline assignment: CDR1 WSHSY and CDR2 SAAADI.

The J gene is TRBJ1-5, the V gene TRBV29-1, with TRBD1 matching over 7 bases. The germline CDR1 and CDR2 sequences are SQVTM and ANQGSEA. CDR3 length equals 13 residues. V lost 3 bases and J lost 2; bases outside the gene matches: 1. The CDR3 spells CSVDQGGNQPQHF. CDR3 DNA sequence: TGCAGCGTTGACCAGGGGGGCAATCAGCCCCAGCATTTT.

The CDR3 here is CAWSSWTDTDTQYF. CDR3 sequence (DNA): TGTGCCTGGAGTTCCTGGACAGATACAGATACGCAGTATTTT. This chain joins TRBV30 and TRBJ2-3; D may be TRBD1 (6 bases). From germline, CDR1 is GTSNPN and CDR2 SVGIG (reference sequence). V was clipped by 2 bases and J by 3 bases, with 12 bases between them. The CDR3 length is 14 residues.

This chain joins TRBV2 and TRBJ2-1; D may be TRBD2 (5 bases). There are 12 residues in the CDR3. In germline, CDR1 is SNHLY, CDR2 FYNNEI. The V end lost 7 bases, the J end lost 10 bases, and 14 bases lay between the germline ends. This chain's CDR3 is CASTLGLREQFF. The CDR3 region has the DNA TGTGCCAGCACATTAGGACTGCGGGAGCAGTTCTTC.

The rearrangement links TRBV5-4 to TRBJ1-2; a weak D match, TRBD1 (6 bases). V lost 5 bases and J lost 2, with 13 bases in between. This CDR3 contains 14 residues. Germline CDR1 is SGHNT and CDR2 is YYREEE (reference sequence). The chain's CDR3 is CASSFGGGNYGYTF. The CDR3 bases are TGTGCCAGCAGTTTTGGCGGGGGCAACTATGGCTACACCTTC.

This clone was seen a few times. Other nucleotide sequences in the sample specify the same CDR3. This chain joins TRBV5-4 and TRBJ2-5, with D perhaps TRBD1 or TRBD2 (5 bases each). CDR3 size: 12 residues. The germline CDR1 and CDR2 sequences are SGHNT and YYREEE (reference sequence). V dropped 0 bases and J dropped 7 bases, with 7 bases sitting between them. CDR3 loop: CASSLAGATQYF. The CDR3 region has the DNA TGTGCCAGCAGCTTGGCCGGGGCGACCCAGTACTTC.

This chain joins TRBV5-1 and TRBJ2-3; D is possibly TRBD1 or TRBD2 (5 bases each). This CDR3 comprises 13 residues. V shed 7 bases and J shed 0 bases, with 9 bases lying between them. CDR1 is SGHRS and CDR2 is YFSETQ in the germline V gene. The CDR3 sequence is CASARDSTDTQYF. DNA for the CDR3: TGCGCCAGCGCAAGGGACAGCACAGATACGCAGTATTTT. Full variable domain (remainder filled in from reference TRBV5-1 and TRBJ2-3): KAGVTQTPRYLIKTRGQQVTLSCSPISGHRSVSWYQQTPGQGLQFLFEYFSETQRNKGNFPGRFSGRQFSNSRSEMNVSTLELGDSALYLCASARDSTDTQYFGPGTRLTVL.

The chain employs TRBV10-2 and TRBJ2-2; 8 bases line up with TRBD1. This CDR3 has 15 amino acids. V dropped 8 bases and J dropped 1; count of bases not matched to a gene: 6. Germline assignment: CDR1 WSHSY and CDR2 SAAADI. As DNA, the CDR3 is TGCGCCAGCGCTTCCGGGACAGGGAACACCGGGGAGCTGTTTTTT. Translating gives CASASGTGNTGELFF.

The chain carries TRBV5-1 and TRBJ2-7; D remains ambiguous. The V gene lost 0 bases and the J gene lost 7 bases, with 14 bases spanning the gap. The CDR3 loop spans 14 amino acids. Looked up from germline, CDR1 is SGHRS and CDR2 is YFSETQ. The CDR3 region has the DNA TGCGCCAGCAGCTTGGGTGGCCAATTGGGGGAGCAGTACTTC. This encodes CASSLGGQLGEQYF.

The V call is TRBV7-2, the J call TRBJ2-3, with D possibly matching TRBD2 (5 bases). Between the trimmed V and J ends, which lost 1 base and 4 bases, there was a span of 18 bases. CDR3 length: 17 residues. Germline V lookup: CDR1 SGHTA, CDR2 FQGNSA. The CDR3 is CASSLGSRVLGSDTQYF. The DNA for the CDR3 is TGTGCCAGCAGCTTAGGGTCTAGGGTACTAGGGTCAGATACGCAGTATTTT.

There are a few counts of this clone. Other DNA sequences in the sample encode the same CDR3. CDR3 bases: TGTGCCAGCACCAGCTCTGGAAACACCATATATTTT. Its translation: CASTSSGNTIYF. J is TRBJ1-3 and V is TRBV6-5; D is unresolved. CDR3 length equals 12 residues. Germline V gene sequence: CDR1 MNHEY, CDR2 SVGAGI. V lost 7 bases, J lost 0 bases, and 4 bases lay in between.

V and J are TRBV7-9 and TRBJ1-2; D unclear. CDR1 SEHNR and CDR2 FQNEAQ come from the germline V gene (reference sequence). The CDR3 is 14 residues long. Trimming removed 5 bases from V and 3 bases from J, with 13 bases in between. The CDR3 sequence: CASSPTGSDYGYTF. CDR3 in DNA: TGTGCCAGCAGCCCAACGGGGTCCGACTATGGCTACACCTTC.

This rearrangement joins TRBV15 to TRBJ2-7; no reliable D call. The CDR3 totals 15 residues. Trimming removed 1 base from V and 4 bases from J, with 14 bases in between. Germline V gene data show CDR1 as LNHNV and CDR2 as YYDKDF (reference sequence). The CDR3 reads CATSRGSQPGYEQYF. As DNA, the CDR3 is TGTGCCACCAGCAGAGGCTCCCAGCCTGGGTACGAGCAGTACTTC.